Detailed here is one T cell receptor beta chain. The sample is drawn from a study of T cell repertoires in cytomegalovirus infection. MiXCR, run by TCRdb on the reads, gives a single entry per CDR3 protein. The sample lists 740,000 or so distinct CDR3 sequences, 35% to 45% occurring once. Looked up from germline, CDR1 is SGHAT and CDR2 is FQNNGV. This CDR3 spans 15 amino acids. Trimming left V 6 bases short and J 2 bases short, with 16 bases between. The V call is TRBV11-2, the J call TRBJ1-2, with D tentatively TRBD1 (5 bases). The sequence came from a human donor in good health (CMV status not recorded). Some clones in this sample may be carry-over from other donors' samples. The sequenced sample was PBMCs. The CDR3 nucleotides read TGTGCCAGCAGATATCGAACGGACAAGAACTATGGCTACACCTTC. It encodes CASRYRTDKNYGYTF.